The entry below describes one T cell receptor (beta chain). The target antigen is unknown. This entry is derived from a study of CD8+ T cells in alopecia areata. Notes on the study in general: Scalp sequencing captures resident alphabeta T cells of normal skin too.

CD4+ and CD8+ T cells were sorted from PBMCs stained for CD3, CD4 and CD8. In each case, RNA was isolated and then reverse transcribed into cDNA as the sequencing template. Using immunoSEQ multiplex PCR, the repertoire was profiled, and TCRdb retains in-frame clones only, with some absent. The sample has approximately 150,000 clones, about three fifths seen once. The sequence was collected from a human donor in good health. Source material: CD8+ T cells sorted from blood.

CDR3 nucleotides: TGTGCCAGCAGTTCAGGGTCGGCCCCGCAGTACTTC. Protein product: CASSSGSAPQYF. This chain joins TRBV25-1 and TRBJ2-7; weak D call: TRBD1 (5 bases). This CDR3 is built from 12 residues. CDR1 is MGHDK and CDR2 is SYGVNS in the germline V gene. The V end was cut by 5 bases, the J end by 9 bases, with 14 bases between.